This T cell receptor (beta chain) derives from a study of cytomegalovirus exposure and HLA in healthy donors. The V gene's germline CDR1 is SGHRS and CDR2 YFSETQ. The ends were cut back, 4 bases at V and 2 bases at J, with 11 bases in the middle. This CDR3 is 14 amino acids long. Findings of the study overall: Later analysis identified about 18,000 TCR beta sequences associated with HLA alleles, using a false discovery rate threshold of 0.05. In a later analysis, across HLA loci, associated TCR counts were highest for DRB1, lowest for HLA-C. Presence/absence analyses took donor sequencing depth as roughly uniform.

The primer mix had 60 Vbeta and 13 Jbeta primers. Here immunoSEQ multiplex PCR was the method, and the copy in TCRdb shows in-frame clones only, minus some. This table holds tens of thousands of clones, roughly 81% found once. A note on this clone: Its antigen is still unknown.

The TCR was taken from a woman in her thirties in good health and CMV-seronegative. The gene calls are TRBV5-1 and TRBJ2-3, with TRBD1 as a possible D gene (5 bases). The sequenced material came from PBMCs. The CDR3 DNA sequence: TGCGCCAGCAGCGCCCGACAGACCACAGATACGCAGTATTTT. Protein sequence: CASSARQTTDTQYF.